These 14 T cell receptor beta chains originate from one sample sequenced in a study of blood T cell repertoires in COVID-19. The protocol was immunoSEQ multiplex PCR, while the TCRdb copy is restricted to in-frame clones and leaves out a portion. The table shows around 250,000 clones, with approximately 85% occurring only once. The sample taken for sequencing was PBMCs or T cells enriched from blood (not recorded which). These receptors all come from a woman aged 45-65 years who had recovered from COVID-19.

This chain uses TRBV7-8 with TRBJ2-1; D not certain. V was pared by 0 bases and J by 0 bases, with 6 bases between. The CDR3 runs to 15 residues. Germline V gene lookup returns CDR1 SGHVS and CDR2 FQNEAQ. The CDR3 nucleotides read TGTGCCAGCAGCTTAGCTCCCTCCTCCTACAATGAGCAGTTCTTC. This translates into CASSLAPSSYNEQFF.

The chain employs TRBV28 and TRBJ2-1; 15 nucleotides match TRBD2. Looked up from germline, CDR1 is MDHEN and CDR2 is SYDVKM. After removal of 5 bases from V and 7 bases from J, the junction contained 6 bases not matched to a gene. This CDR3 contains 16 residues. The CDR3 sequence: CASSTPGLAGGNEQFF. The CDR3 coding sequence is TGTGCCAGCAGTACCCCGGGACTAGCGGGGGGTAATGAGCAGTTCTTC.

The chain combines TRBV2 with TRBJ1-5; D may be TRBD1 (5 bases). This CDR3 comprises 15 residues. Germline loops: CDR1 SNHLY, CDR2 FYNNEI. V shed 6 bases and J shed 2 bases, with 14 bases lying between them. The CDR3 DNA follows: TGTGCCAGCAGACCGGATTTGACAGGCAATCAGCCCCAGCATTTT. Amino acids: CASRPDLTGNQPQHF.

The chain's CDR3 is CASSLDRGVTEAFF. The CDR3 DNA follows: TGTGCCAGCAGCTTGGACAGGGGGGTCACTGAAGCTTTCTTT. V gene TRBV5-4 combines with J gene TRBJ1-1, with 8 positions matching TRBD1. The junction had 2 bases not matched to a gene; V was cut back by 0 bases and J by 4 bases. CDR3 length equals 14 residues. Germline CDR1 reads SGHNT; CDR2 reads YYREEE (reference sequence).

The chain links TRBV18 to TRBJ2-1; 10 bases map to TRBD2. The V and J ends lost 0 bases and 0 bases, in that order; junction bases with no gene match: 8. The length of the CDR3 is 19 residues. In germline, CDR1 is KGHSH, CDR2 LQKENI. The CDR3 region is CASSPPTSGTMSSYNEQFF. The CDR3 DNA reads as TGTGCCAGCTCACCACCCACTAGCGGGACGATGAGCTCCTACAATGAGCAGTTCTTC.

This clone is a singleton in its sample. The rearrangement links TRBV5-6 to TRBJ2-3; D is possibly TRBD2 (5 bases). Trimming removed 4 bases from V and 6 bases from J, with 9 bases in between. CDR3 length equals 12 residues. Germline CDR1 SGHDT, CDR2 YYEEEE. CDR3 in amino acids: CASSLTRDTQYF. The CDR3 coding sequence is TGTGCCAGCAGCCTAACTAGGGATACGCAGTATTTT. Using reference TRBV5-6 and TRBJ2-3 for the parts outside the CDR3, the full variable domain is DAGVTQSPTHLIKTRGQQVTLRCSPKSGHDTVSWYQQALGQGPQFIFQYYEEEERQRGNFPDRFSGHQFPNYSSELNVNALLLGDSALYLCASSLTRDTQYFGPGTRLTVL.

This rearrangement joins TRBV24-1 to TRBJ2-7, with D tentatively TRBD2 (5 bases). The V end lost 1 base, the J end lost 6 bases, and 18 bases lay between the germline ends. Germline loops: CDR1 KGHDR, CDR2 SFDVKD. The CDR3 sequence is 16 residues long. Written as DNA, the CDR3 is TGTGCCACCAGTGATTTATGGACTTCCCTCTCATCCGAGCAGTACTTC. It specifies CATSDLWTSLSSEQYF.

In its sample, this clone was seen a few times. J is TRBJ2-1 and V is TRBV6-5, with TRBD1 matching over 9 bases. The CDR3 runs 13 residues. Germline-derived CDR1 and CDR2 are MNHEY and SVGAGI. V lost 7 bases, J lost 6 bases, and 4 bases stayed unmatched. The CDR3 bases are TGTGCCAGCATCGGACAGGGGCCCAATGAGCAGTTCTTC. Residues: CASIGQGPNEQFF.

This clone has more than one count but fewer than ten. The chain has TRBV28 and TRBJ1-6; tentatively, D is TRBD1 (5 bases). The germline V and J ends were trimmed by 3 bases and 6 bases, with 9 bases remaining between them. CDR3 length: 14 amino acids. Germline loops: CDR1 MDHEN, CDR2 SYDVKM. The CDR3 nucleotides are TGTGCCAGCAGTTTTGGACAAGTTAATTCACCCCTCCACTTT. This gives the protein CASSFGQVNSPLHF.

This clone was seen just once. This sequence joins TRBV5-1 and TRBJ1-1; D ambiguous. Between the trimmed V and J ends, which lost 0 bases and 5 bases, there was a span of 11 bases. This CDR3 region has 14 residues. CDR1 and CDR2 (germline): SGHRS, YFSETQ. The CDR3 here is CASSLGGRGTEAFF. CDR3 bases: TGCGCCAGCAGCTTGGGAGGGCGAGGGACTGAAGCTTTCTTT.

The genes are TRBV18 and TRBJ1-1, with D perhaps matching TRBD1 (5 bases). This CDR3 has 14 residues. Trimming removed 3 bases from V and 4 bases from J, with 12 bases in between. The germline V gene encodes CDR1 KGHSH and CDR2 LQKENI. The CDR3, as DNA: TGTGCCAGCTCACCTCTTGGGGGGAGCACTGAAGCTTTCTTT. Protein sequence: CASSPLGGSTEAFF.

CDR3 in amino acids: CASSPGVNEQFF. In DNA, the CDR3 is TGTGCCAGCAGTCCCGGGGTCAATGAGCAGTTCTTC. The chain recombines TRBV27 with TRBJ2-1, with TRBD2 as a possible D gene (5 bases). Trimming took off 5 bases at V and 6 bases at J, with 8 bases between the two ends. This CDR3 spans 12 amino acids. Germline V gene data show CDR1 as MNHEY and CDR2 as SMNVEV (reference sequence).

CDR3 amino acids: CASSPLTGVSQPQHF. CDR3 nucleotide sequence: TGTGCCAGCTCACCCTTGACAGGGGTGAGTCAGCCCCAGCATTTT. The genes are TRBV18 and TRBJ1-5; the match to TRBD1 covers 8 bases. V lost 3 bases to trimming and J lost 6 bases; unmatched junction nucleotides: 7. The CDR3 is 15 residues long. The germline V gene has CDR1 KGHSH and CDR2 LQKENI.

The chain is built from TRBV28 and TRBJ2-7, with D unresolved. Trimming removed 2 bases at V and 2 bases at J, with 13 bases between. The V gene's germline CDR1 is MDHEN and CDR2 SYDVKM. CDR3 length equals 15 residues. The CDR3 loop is CASSLHARFAYEQYF. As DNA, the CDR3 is TGTGCCAGCAGTTTACACGCTAGGTTCGCCTACGAGCAGTACTTC.